This entry lists 19 T cell receptor beta chains sequenced from one sample in a study of cytomegalovirus exposure and HLA in healthy donors. Clones were read by immunoSEQ multiplex PCR, and TCRdb kept only the in-frame ones, dropping some. Found here are approximately 100,000 clones, approximately 93% of them singletons; the top ten hold around 1.1%. Sequencing used PBMCs. The receptors were sampled from a woman aged 25 to 39 in good health and CMV-seropositive.

V gene TRBV6-1 combines with J gene TRBJ1-1; 12 bases map to TRBD1. The germline gives CDR1 MNHNS, CDR2 SASEGT. The CDR3 has 16 amino acids. V shed 1 base, J shed 4 bases, and the junction held 4 bases outside the gene matches. The CDR3 reads CASSEDWGQGATEAFF. The CDR3 bases are TGTGCCAGCAGTGAAGACTGGGGACAGGGGGCCACTGAAGCTTTCTTT.

The rearrangement uses TRBV5-8 and TRBJ2-1; 12 bases are a match to TRBD2. The CDR3 covers 15 residues. Germline values: CDR1 SGHTS, CDR2 YDEGEE. V shed 2 bases and J 6 bases; nucleotides not matched to a gene: 3. CDR3 bases: TGTGCCAGCAGCTTAGGACTAGCGGGACCCAATGAGCAGTTCTTC. Its protein is CASSLGLAGPNEQFF.

The chain joins TRBV15 to TRBJ2-2; D is possibly TRBD2 (7 bases). This CDR3 contains 19 residues. In germline, CDR1 is LNHNV, CDR2 YYDKDF (reference sequence). Trimming pared 0 bases from V and 6 bases from J, leaving 23 bases between. CDR3 nucleotide sequence: TGTGCCACCAGCAGAGAGTTTATTGTAGGGGGGAGGGACGCCGGGGAGCTGTTTTTT. It is translated as CATSREFIVGGRDAGELFF.

As DNA, the CDR3 is TGCGCCAGCAGCCAAAAGACTAGCGGGAGGGCCAATGTAGACAATGAGCAGTTCTTC. This sequence encodes CASSQKTSGRANVDNEQFF. This chain connects TRBV4-1 to TRBJ2-1; TRBD2 matches 14 bases. This CDR3 spans 19 amino acids. Germline V gene sequence: CDR1 MGHRA, CDR2 YSYEKL. The trim removed 2 bases at V and 5 bases at J, leaving 11 bases unmatched.

This clone has only one observation. The rearrangement links TRBV28 to TRBJ1-5; 9 bases align to TRBD1. The J segment lost 2 bases and the V segment lost 3 bases, leaving 11 bases of the junction unmatched. The CDR3 has 18 amino acids. From germline, CDR1 is MDHEN and CDR2 SYDVKM. This chain's CDR3 is CASSFYRGQPTGNQPQHF. CDR3 nucleotide sequence: TGTGCCAGCAGTTTTTACAGGGGGCAACCCACTGGCAATCAGCCCCAGCATTTT.

This chain uses TRBV10-3 with TRBJ1-2, with D uncertain. The germline V gene has CDR1 ENHRY and CDR2 SYGVKD. This CDR3 contains 12 residues. Trimming left V 10 bases short and J 3 bases short, with 12 bases between. CDR3 residues: CATDGGYYGYTF. Written as DNA, the CDR3 is TGTGCCACCGACGGCGGCTACTATGGCTACACCTTC.

The CDR3 spells CASSFEGGREETQYF. In DNA, the CDR3 is TGTGCCAGCAGCTTCGAGGGGGGGCGAGAAGAGACCCAGTACTTC. The V gene is TRBV11-2, the J gene TRBJ2-5; D is perhaps TRBD2 (7 bases). Trimming shortened V by 3 bases and J by 3 bases, and 14 bases separated the two germline ends. Germline CDR1 is SGHAT and CDR2 is FQNNGV. The CDR3 totals 15 residues.

This rearrangement joins TRBV5-6 to TRBJ2-7; tentatively, D is TRBD2 (5 bases). Trimming cost V 3 bases and J 6 bases, with 13 bases left between them. Germline loops: CDR1 SGHDT, CDR2 YYEEEE. The CDR3 runs 13 residues. CDR3 in amino acids: CASSSRLAPEQYF. The CDR3 DNA reads TGTGCCAGCAGCTCCCGTCTAGCACCCGAGCAGTACTTC.

This clone came up a few times. The chain carries TRBV7-9 and TRBJ2-7; D possibly corresponds to TRBD1 (6 bases). Germline-derived CDR1 and CDR2 are SEHNR and FQNEAQ (reference sequence). This CDR3 is built from 14 residues. V was trimmed by 5 bases and J by 2 bases, leaving 13 bases between them. The CDR3 coding sequence is TGTGCCAGCAGCCCCTGGGACAACCCCTACGAGCAGTACTTC. Residues: CASSPWDNPYEQYF.

The chain uses TRBV28 and TRBJ2-1, with a weak D call TRBD2 (5 bases). V was trimmed by 4 bases and J by 0 bases, leaving 10 bases between them. This CDR3 comprises 15 residues. From germline, CDR1 is MDHEN and CDR2 SYDVKM. This chain's CDR3 is CASSWTGYSYNEQFF. In nucleotides, the CDR3 is TGTGCCAGCAGTTGGACTGGCTACTCCTACAATGAGCAGTTCTTC.

The rearrangement links TRBV28 to TRBJ1-1; a weak D match, TRBD1 (5 bases). V was trimmed by 6 bases and J by 1 base, leaving 15 bases between them. The CDR3 covers 15 residues. The germline V gene encodes CDR1 MDHEN and CDR2 SYDVKM. As DNA, the CDR3 is TGTGCCAGCAGCGGCATAAATACAGGGAACACTGAAGCTTTCTTT. Protein sequence: CASSGINTGNTEAFF.

The chain links TRBV7-9 to TRBJ1-3; TRBD1 might be the D (6 bases). Between the trimmed V and J ends, which lost 8 bases and 6 bases, there was a span of 20 bases. The CDR3 spans 15 residues. Per the germline V gene, CDR1 is SEHNR and CDR2 is FQNEAQ (reference sequence). The CDR3 loop is CASYSISGEENTIYF. The CDR3 nucleotides read TGTGCCAGCTACTCGATTTCAGGGGAAGAAAACACCATATATTTT.

This clone was picked up one time. V usage is TRBV7-2 and J usage is TRBJ2-1; TRBD2 might be the D (6 bases). The V end lost 7 bases, the J end lost 8 bases, and 21 bases lay between the germline ends. This CDR3 comprises 15 residues. Germline lookup yields CDR1 SGHTA and CDR2 FQGNSA. This chain's CDR3 is CASNEGWEVGDEQFF. Here the CDR3 DNA reads TGTGCCAGCAATGAGGGGTGGGAGGTTGGAGATGAGCAGTTCTTC.

The gene calls are TRBV7-9 and TRBJ2-1, with 10 bases that match TRBD2. Unmatched junction bases numbered 4, after V lost 3 bases and J lost 14 bases. The germline V gene has CDR1 SEHNR and CDR2 FQNEAQ (reference sequence). The CDR3 covers 12 residues. The DNA of the CDR3 is TGTGCCAGCAGCTTGGCGGGACTAGCGAAGTTCTTC. It is translated as CASSLAGLAKFF.

This clone occurred a few times. The identical CDR3 is also encoded by other nucleotide sequences in the sample. The CDR3 protein is CASSSTSGSGETQYF. The CDR3 coding sequence is TGTGCCAGCAGCTCAACTAGCGGGAGTGGGGAGACCCAGTACTTC. The chain joins TRBV7-7 to TRBJ2-5; 11 positions match TRBD2. Germline trimming cut 4 bases from V and 5 bases from J; bases unmatched to any gene: 6. This CDR3 is built from 15 residues. In germline, CDR1 is SSHAT, CDR2 FNYEAQ (reference sequence).

The chain uses TRBV7-8 and TRBJ2-3; TRBD2 aligns across 11 bases. Germline trimming cut 6 bases from V and 0 bases from J; bases unmatched to any gene: 2. CDR3 length: 15 amino acids. CDR1 and CDR2 from the germline V gene are SGHVS and FQNEAQ. The DNA of the CDR3 is TGTGCCAGCAGAGGGACTAGCGGTAGCACAGATACGCAGTATTTT. Translated: CASRGTSGSTDTQYF.

The chain couples TRBV28 to TRBJ2-5; tentatively, D is TRBD2 (7 bases). The CDR3 runs 14 residues. Trimming cost V 3 bases and J 5 bases, with 13 bases left between them. Germline loops: CDR1 MDHEN, CDR2 SYDVKM. CDR3 coding DNA: TGTGCCAGCAGTTTGGCGGGGGCTGGGGAGACCCAGTACTTC. Amino acid sequence: CASSLAGAGETQYF.

The chain has TRBV7-9 and TRBJ2-1, with 12 bases that match TRBD2. The trim removed 4 bases at V and 12 bases at J, leaving 7 bases unmatched. CDR1 and CDR2 from the germline V gene are SEHNR and FQNEAQ (reference sequence). The CDR3 is 14 residues long. CDR3 protein: CASSWLAGGPGQFF. The CDR3 DNA is TGTGCCAGCAGCTGGCTAGCGGGAGGGCCGGGGCAGTTCTTC.

The genes are TRBV4-3 and TRBJ2-7, with D possibly matching TRBD1 (7 bases). This CDR3 has 15 amino acids. The germline V gene encodes CDR1 LGHNA and CDR2 YSLEER. Trimming removed 4 bases from V and 7 bases from J, with 20 bases in between. In DNA, the CDR3 is TGCGCCAGCAGCCTCCTACAGGGGACCGCGGGGGAGCAGTACTTC. Protein: CASSLLQGTAGEQYF.